The following is a TCR beta chain sequence with its context. The data belong to a study of blood T cell repertoires in COVID-19. Sequencing was performed with immunoSEQ multiplex PCR; in TCRdb, only in-frame clones are kept and a portion is missing. Of about 54,000 clones listed, more than 70% were seen once; the top ten hold roughly 4.3%. The sequence came from a man aged 35 to 55 with active COVID-19. The sequenced material came from peripheral blood.

The CDR3 protein is CSASDSGHPDTQYF. In DNA form, the CDR3 reads TGCAGTGCTAGTGATAGCGGTCACCCAGATACGCAGTATTTT. The chain uses TRBV20-1 and TRBJ2-3, with a weak D call TRBD2 (6 bases). Germline CDR1 and CDR2: DFQATT and SNEGSKA (reference sequence). This CDR3 is built from 14 residues. V lost 3 bases and J lost 4, with 14 bases in between.